This T cell receptor beta chain was observed in a study of T-cell reconstitution after alpha-beta-depleted transplantation in children. This clonotype was seen only a few times. Its antigen is unidentified. Preparing the TCRbeta library involved the use of unique molecular identifiers. TCRdb used MiXCR to reprocess the PCR reads, holding one entry per CDR3 protein. The table shows around 140,000 distinct CDR3 sequences, with around 8.8% occurring only once. The ends were cut back, 1 base at V and 6 bases at J, with 22 bases in the middle. Germline V gene data show CDR1 as SGHTA and CDR2 as FQGNSA. The CDR3 loop spans 17 amino acids. The study, taken as a whole, reports: Approximately two months post-transplant, alpha-beta T cells reportedly originated from several hundred expanded graft clones. T-cell counts and diversity were attributed mostly to newly produced T cells one year after transplant.

The origin of this receptor is a female patient aged 2-9 years who had a stem cell transplant for congenital amegakaryocytic thrombocytopenia, so the T cells may come from the graft donor. The specimen was PBMCs, mostly from graft donor cells, collected 180 days after TCRalphabeta/CD19-depleted stem cell transplant. V usage is TRBV7-2 and J usage is TRBJ2-7; a weak D match, TRBD2 (6 bases). The CDR3 DNA follows: TGTGCCAGCAGCTTAGTAATTATTGGAGGGCCGGGGTTCGAGCAGTACTTC. Residues: CASSLVIIGGPGFEQYF.